Presented here are 12 T cell receptor beta chains from one specimen sequenced in a study of early T cells in non-severe SARS-CoV-2 infection. TCRdb recomputed calls from the 5' RACE reads with MiXCR, one row per CDR3 protein. Here the sample spans 87,000 or so distinct CDR3 sequences, about 14% being singletons. Sequencing input: whole blood. All receptors derive from an adult who was a healthcare worker with PCR-confirmed SARS-CoV-2 infection or an uninfected control (not recorded which).

The V call is TRBV7-2, the J call TRBJ2-7; 14 bases line up with TRBD2. Germline V gene lookup returns CDR1 SGHTA and CDR2 FQGNSA. The V gene end was trimmed by 5 bases and the J gene end by 2 bases; junction bases not matched to a gene: 5. The CDR3 covers 16 residues. The CDR3 coding sequence is TGTGCCAGCAGCCCCAGACTAGCGGGGGGGCCCTACGAGCAGTACTTC. Its translation is CASSPRLAGGPYEQYF.

At least ten counts were recorded for this clonotype. The rearrangement joins TRBV7-9 to TRBJ2-7; TRBD2 matches 7 bases. This CDR3 is built from 14 residues. Germline V gene data show CDR1 as SEHNR and CDR2 as FQNEAQ (reference sequence). Trimming cost V 7 bases and J 0 bases; bases outside gene matches: 6. The CDR3: CASTQAGPSYEQYF. The CDR3 nucleotides read TGTGCCAGCACCCAAGCGGGGCCCTCCTACGAGCAGTACTTC.

The table lists this clonotype with a few counts. The chain couples TRBV3-1 to TRBJ2-7; tentative D call: TRBD2 (5 bases). The CDR3 extends over 11 amino acids. CDR1 is LGHDT, CDR2 YNNKEL, per germline (reference sequence). The germline V and J ends were trimmed by 4 bases and 8 bases, with 9 bases remaining between them. The CDR3 is CASSREGKQYF. CDR3 sequence (DNA): TGTGCCAGCAGCCGCGAGGGTAAGCAGTACTTC.

This chain links TRBV15 with TRBJ2-1; 10 bases align to TRBD1. J lost 6 bases, V lost 4 bases, and 6 bases had no gene match. Germline V gene sequence: CDR1 LNHNV, CDR2 YYDKDF (reference sequence). The CDR3 covers 15 residues. This CDR3 reads CATSMFRDRGNEQFF. The CDR3 coding sequence is TGTGCCACCAGCATGTTCCGGGACAGGGGCAATGAGCAGTTCTTC.

V gene TRBV6-6 combines with J gene TRBJ2-1, with a possible D match to TRBD2 (6 bases). The V gene lost 8 bases and the J gene lost 4 bases, with 12 bases spanning the gap. CDR3 length: 13 amino acids. Germline values: CDR1 MNHNY, CDR2 SVGAGI (reference sequence). DNA of the CDR3: TGTGCCAGCGGGACTGGACCTTACAATGAGCAGTTCTTC. Protein sequence: CASGTGPYNEQFF.

In this sample, this clonotype turned up a few times. V and J are TRBV6-2 or TRBV6-3 and TRBJ2-7, with 7 bases lining up with TRBD1. The CDR3 contains 15 residues. Germline values: CDR1 MNHEY, CDR2 SVGEGT. Trimming took 4 bases from V and 1 from J; bases not matched to a gene: 7. DNA of the CDR3: TGTGCCAGCAGTTCGGACAGGATCTTGTCCTACGAGCAGTACTTC. Protein sequence: CASSSDRILSYEQYF.

Ten or more counts support this clonotype. The chain links TRBV28 to TRBJ2-1, with a tentative D call TRBD2 (6 bases). Germline CDR1 and CDR2: MDHEN and SYDVKM. Trimming left V 2 bases short and J 6 bases short, with 14 bases between. The CDR3 runs 15 residues. The CDR3 bases are TGTGCCAGCAGTTTAGGAGGGTACCGAGGCAATGAGCAGTTCTTC. Its translation is CASSLGGYRGNEQFF.

This clonotype has more than one count but fewer than ten. The V gene is TRBV5-8, the J gene TRBJ1-2, with 8 bases lining up with TRBD1. This CDR3 region has 16 residues. Germline V CDR1 and CDR2: SGHTS, YDEGEE. Trimming took 0 bases from V and 4 from J; bases not matched to a gene: 8. In DNA, the CDR3 is TGTGCCAGCAGCTTGGACGGGACAGGCTTTAGCTATGGCTACACCTTC. Residues: CASSLDGTGFSYGYTF.

This clonotype was observed a few times. The chain joins TRBV19 to TRBJ2-1, with 7 bases fitting TRBD2. This CDR3 is 14 amino acids long. Germline V CDR1 and CDR2: LNHDA, SQIVND (reference sequence). V lost 4 bases, J lost 2 bases, and 2 bases stayed unmatched. This chain's CDR3 is CASSSLAAYNEQFF. CDR3 sequence (DNA): TGTGCCAGTAGTAGCCTAGCGGCCTACAATGAGCAGTTCTTC.

There are many counts of this clonotype. The junction and the germline gene differ at one end; a read error may be behind it. V usage is TRBV7-6 and J usage is TRBJ2-1, with TRBD2 identical over 15 bases. The CDR3 runs to 18 residues. From germline, CDR1 is SGHVS and CDR2 FNYEAQ. The CDR3 region has the DNA TGTGCCAGCAGCCTAGCGGGGACTAGCGGGGGGTATTACAATGAGCAGTTCTTC. The encoded protein is CASSLAGTSGGYYNEQFF. Complete variable domain (other parts from reference TRBV7-6 and TRBJ2-1): GAGVSQSPRYKVTKRGQDVALRCDPISGHVSLYWYRQALGQGPEFLTYFNYEAQQDKSGLPNDRFSAERPEGSISTLTIQRTEQRDSAMYRCASSLAGTSGGYYNEQFFGPGTRLTVL.

This clonotype was counted many times. The chain has TRBV7-8 and TRBJ2-7; 8 bases align to TRBD2. The CDR3 covers 12 residues. V was pared by 5 bases and J by 11 bases, with 8 bases of the junction left unmatched. CDR1 is SGHVS and CDR2 is FQNEAQ in the germline V gene. CDR3 sequence: CASSRHVSGEYF. CDR3 nucleotides: TGTGCCAGCAGCCGCCACGTTAGCGGGGAGTACTTC.

This clonotype has more than one count but fewer than ten. J is TRBJ2-3 and V is TRBV6-2 or TRBV6-3; no clear D. The V end was cut by 0 bases, the J end by 2 bases, with 3 bases between. CDR3 length: 13 amino acids. Germline values: CDR1 MNHEY, CDR2 SVGEGT. The CDR3: CASSYSDTDTQYF. CDR3 coding DNA: TGTGCCAGCAGTTACTCGGACACAGATACGCAGTATTTT.